These 15 T cell receptor beta chains were all obtained from the same sample, sequenced in a study of blood T cell repertoires in COVID-19. Assay: immunoSEQ multiplex PCR; the TCRdb copy retains only in-frame clones and omits some. The sample comprises about 240,000 clones, about four fifths of which are singletons, and approximately 9.4% rests with the top ten. Sequenced sample: peripheral blood. Receptors originate from a woman of 80 years or more with acute or convalescent COVID-19.

This sequence joins TRBV2 and TRBJ1-3; D is undetermined. Germline CDR1 SNHLY, CDR2 FYNNEI. The CDR3 has 14 amino acids. Trimming cost V 3 bases and J 4 bases, with 10 bases left between them. The CDR3 here is CASSDQALGNTIYF. CDR3 bases: TGTGCCAGCAGTGACCAGGCCCTCGGAAACACCATATATTTT.

This clone was seen just once. The chain uses TRBV5-1 and TRBJ2-5; 7 bases map to TRBD1. The CDR3 sequence is 14 residues long. Germline lookup yields CDR1 SGHRS and CDR2 YFSETQ. Trimming cost V 4 bases and J 6 bases; bases outside gene matches: 9. The CDR3 DNA is TGCGCCAGCAGCGAGGGACAGCAAGTCCAGACCCAGTACTTC. It is translated as CASSEGQQVQTQYF.

The CDR3 DNA reads TGTGCCAGTAGTAAATTTCAGGGGGCTCGGAATGAGCAGTTCTTC. This translates into CASSKFQGARNEQFF. This rearrangement joins TRBV19 to TRBJ2-1; 8 nucleotides align to TRBD1. The CDR3 extends over 15 amino acids. J lost 7 bases, V lost 4 bases, and 9 bases had no gene match. From germline, CDR1 is LNHDA and CDR2 SQIVND (reference sequence).

This clone is a singleton in its sample. Distinct nucleotide sequences in the sample also encode this CDR3. The chain carries TRBV2 and TRBJ2-2, with D unresolved. The germline gives CDR1 SNHLY, CDR2 FYNNEI. The V gene lost 4 bases and the J gene lost 6 bases, with 3 bases spanning the gap. The CDR3 covers 11 residues. The CDR3 DNA sequence: TGTGCCAGCAGTGTATCCGGGGAGCTGTTTTTT. This codes for CASSVSGELFF. The full variable domain, rest sourced from reference TRBV2 and TRBJ2-2, is EPEVTQTPSHQVTQMGQEVILRCVPISNHLYFYWYRQILGQKVEFLVSFYNNEISEKSEIFDDQFSVERPDGSNFTLKIRSTKLEDSAMYFCASSVSGELFFGEGSRLTVL.

The rearrangement uses TRBV6-5 and TRBJ1-3, with TRBD1 identical over 9 bases. Unmatched junction bases numbered 11, after V lost 8 bases and J lost 9 bases. CDR1 is MNHEY, CDR2 SVGAGI, per germline. The CDR3 extends over 14 amino acids. CDR3 sequence (DNA): TGTGCCAGCGATCCGGACAGGGGTATTGGCACCATATATTTT. Its protein is CASDPDRGIGTIYF.

The chain couples TRBV5-6 to TRBJ2-1; no definite D call. The CDR3 extends over 11 amino acids. The V end was cut by 2 bases, the J end by 6 bases, with 3 bases between. Germline CDR1 reads SGHDT; CDR2 reads YYEEEE. CDR3 DNA: TGTGCCAGCAGCTTAGCCAATGAGCAGTTCTTC. It is translated as CASSLANEQFF.

The V gene is TRBV5-1, the J gene TRBJ2-6; 12 nucleotides agree with TRBD1. CDR3 size: 18 residues. CDR1 is SGHRS, CDR2 YFSETQ, per germline. With V trimmed by 0 bases and J by 4 bases, 5 bases remained unmatched. The CDR3 bases are TGCGCCAGCAGCTTGGCGGGACAGGGGGCGCGAGGGGCCAACGTCCTGACTTTC. Translating it yields CASSLAGQGARGANVLTF.

This rearrangement joins TRBV3-1 (or the pseudogene TRBV3-2) to TRBJ2-5; TRBD1 matches at 11 bases. This CDR3 region has 15 residues. Germline trimming cut 1 base from V and 4 bases from J; bases unmatched to any gene: 2. Looked up from germline, CDR1 is LGHDT and CDR2 is YNNKEL (reference sequence). CDR3 protein: CASSQGGTGGETQYF. For the CDR3, the DNA is TGTGCCAGCAGCCAAGGAGGGACAGGGGGAGAGACCCAGTACTTC.

The chain employs TRBV19 and TRBJ2-2; D remains ambiguous. Trimming shortened V by 1 base and J by 1 base, and 10 bases separated the two germline ends. The germline V gene encodes CDR1 LNHDA and CDR2 SQIVND (reference sequence). This CDR3 is built from 16 residues. The CDR3 sequence: CASSIGLVVNTGELFF. The CDR3 coding sequence is TGTGCCAGTAGTATAGGGCTGGTTGTGAACACCGGGGAGCTGTTTTTT.

V gene TRBV11-1 combines with J gene TRBJ2-7, with 8 nucleotides matching TRBD1. The V gene end was trimmed by 0 bases and the J gene end by 2 bases; junction bases not matched to a gene: 9. Germline CDR1 SGHAT, CDR2 FQDESV (reference sequence). The CDR3 consists of 17 residues. The CDR3 region has the DNA TGTGCCAGCAGCTTAGCGCTCGGACAGGGACAAACCTACGAGCAGTACTTC. Protein: CASSLALGQGQTYEQYF.

The chain employs TRBV5-4 and TRBJ2-1; 8 positions match TRBD2. Looked up from germline, CDR1 is SGHNT and CDR2 is YYREEE (reference sequence). There are 14 residues in the CDR3. V dropped 5 bases and J dropped 6; count of bases not matched to a gene: 7. The chain's CDR3 is CASSSERGGNEQFF. Written as DNA, the CDR3 is TGTGCCAGCAGTTCTGAACGGGGGGGCAATGAGCAGTTCTTC.

This chain links TRBV20-1 with TRBJ1-6; 7 positions agree with TRBD1. Per the germline V gene, CDR1 is DFQATT and CDR2 is SNEGSKA (reference sequence). V shed 3 bases, J shed 16 bases, and the junction held 3 bases outside the gene matches. CDR3 length equals 10 residues. In DNA, the CDR3 is TGCAGTGCTAGGGGGACAGCACTCCACTTT. Protein: CSARGTALHF.

This rearrangement joins TRBV5-1 to TRBJ1-6; TRBD1 matches 8 bases. V lost 0 bases, J lost 8 bases, and 4 bases stayed unmatched. CDR1 SGHRS and CDR2 YFSETQ come from the germline V gene. The CDR3 has 15 amino acids. The chain's CDR3 is CASSLAQGADSPLHF. Written as DNA, the CDR3 is TGCGCCAGCAGCTTGGCCCAGGGGGCGGATTCACCCCTCCACTTT.

The chain links TRBV5-1 to TRBJ1-1; 7 bases align to TRBD1. The V gene's germline CDR1 is SGHRS and CDR2 YFSETQ. The V and J ends lost 0 bases and 1 base, in that order; junction bases with no gene match: 0. The length of the CDR3 is 14 residues. CDR3 bases: TGCGCCAGCAGCTTGGAGGGGGCGAACACTGAAGCTTTCTTT. Its protein is CASSLEGANTEAFF.

This clone was seen only once. The chain is built from TRBV10-3 and TRBJ1-2, with D hard to call. Germline CDR1 ENHRY, CDR2 SYGVKD. The CDR3 totals 13 residues. Deletions cut 8 bases from V and 3 bases from J, with 13 bases between. The CDR3 protein is CAISGESDYGYTF. DNA for the CDR3: TGTGCCATCTCTGGTGAGAGTGACTATGGCTACACCTTC.